The clone carrying this T cell receptor beta chain was detected only a few times. Its antigen is currently unknown. This record comes from a study of T cells in Graves' hyperthyroidism and ophthalmopathy. Study-wide results and limits: Ophthalmopathy, as predicted by the model, came a median about six months after the prediction. The blood repertoire included most of the expanded thyroid clonotypes above 0.001.

Exclusion of a patient resulted from uncontrolled infection, other autoimmune disease, pregnancy or lactation. Using around 10 ml of fresh peripheral blood, PBMCs were prepared. Germline V lookup: CDR1 LGHNA, CDR2 YNFKEQ. This CDR3 contains 17 residues. Trimming left V 0 bases short and J 6 bases short, with 21 bases between. TCR beta CDR3 regions were amplified from RNA transcripts. Researchers ran a first-round RT-PCR on the TCR CDR3 using the HTBI primer set. TCRdb recomputed calls from the multiplex PCR reads with MiXCR, one row per CDR3 protein. The sample holds around 690,000 distinct CDR3 sequences, roughly 20% seen once.

The TCR sequence derives from a man aged 25 to 40 with Graves' ophthalmopathy. Sample: blood. The chain recombines TRBV4-2 with TRBJ2-7; perhaps TRBD1 as D (5 bases). CDR3 sequence (DNA): TGTGCCAGCAGCCAAGATTGTTCTGTCAGGGAAATTTGCGAGCAGTACTTC. The encoded protein is CASSQDCSVREICEQYF.